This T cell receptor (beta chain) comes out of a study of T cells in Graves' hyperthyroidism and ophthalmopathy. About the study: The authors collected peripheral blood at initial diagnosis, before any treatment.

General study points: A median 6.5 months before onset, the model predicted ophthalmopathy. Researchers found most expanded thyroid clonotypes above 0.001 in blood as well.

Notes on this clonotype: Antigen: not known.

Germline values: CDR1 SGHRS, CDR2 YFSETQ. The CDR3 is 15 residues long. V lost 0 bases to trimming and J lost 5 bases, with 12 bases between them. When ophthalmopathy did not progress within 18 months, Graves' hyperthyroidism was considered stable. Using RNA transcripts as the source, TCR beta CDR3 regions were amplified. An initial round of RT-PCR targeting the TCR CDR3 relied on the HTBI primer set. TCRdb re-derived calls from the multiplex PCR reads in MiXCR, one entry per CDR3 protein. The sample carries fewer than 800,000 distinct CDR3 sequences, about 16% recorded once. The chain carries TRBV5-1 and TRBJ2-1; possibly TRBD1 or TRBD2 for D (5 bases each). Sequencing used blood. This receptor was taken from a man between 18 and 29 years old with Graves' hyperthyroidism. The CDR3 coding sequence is TGCGCCAGCAGCTTGGATCTAGGGACCGACAATGAGCAGTTCTTC. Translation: CASSLDLGTDNEQFF.